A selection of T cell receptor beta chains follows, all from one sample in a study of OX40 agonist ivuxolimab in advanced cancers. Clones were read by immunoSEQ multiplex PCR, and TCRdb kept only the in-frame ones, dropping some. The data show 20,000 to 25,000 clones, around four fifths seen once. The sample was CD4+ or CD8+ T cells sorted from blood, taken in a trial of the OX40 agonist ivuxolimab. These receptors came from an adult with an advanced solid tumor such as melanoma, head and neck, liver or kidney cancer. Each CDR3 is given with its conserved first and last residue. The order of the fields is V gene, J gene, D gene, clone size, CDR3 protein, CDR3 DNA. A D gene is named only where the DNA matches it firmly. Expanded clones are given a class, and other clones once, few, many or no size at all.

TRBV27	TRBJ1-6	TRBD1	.	CASRGQGVSSYNSPLHF	TGTGCCAGCAGAGGACAGGGTGTAAGCTCCTATAATTCACCCCTCCACTTT
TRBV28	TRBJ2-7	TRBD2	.	CASSSSGTSGYYEQYF	TGTGCCAGCAGTTCGTCCGGGACTAGCGGTTACTACGAGCAGTACTTC
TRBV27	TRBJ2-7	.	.	CASSFQTRGEQYF	TGTGCCAGCAGTTTCCAGACTCGGGGAGAGCAGTACTTC
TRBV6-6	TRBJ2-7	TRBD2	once	CASTDETRGSYEQYF	TGTGCCAGCACGGATGAAACGCGGGGGAGCTACGAGCAGTACTTC
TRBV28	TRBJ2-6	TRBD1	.	CASSPHPGQVTPGANVLTF	TGTGCCAGCAGCCCTCATCCCGGACAGGTTACCCCTGGGGCCAACGTCCTGACTTTC
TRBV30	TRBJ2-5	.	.	CAWLKETQYF	TGTGCCTGGCTTAAAGAGACCCAGTACTTC
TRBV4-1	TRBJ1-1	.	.	CASSHGANTEAFF	TGCGCCAGCAGCCACGGGGCCAACACTGAAGCTTTCTTT
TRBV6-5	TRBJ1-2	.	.	CASSSGQYYGYTF	TGTGCCAGCAGTTCCGGACAGTACTATGGCTACACCTTC
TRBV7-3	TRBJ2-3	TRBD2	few	CASSLGGGATDTQYF	TGTGCCAGCAGCTTAGGCGGGGGGGCCACAGATACGCAGTATTTT
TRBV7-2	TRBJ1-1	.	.	CASSLGTGMNTEAFF	TGTGCCAGCAGCTTAGGTACGGGGATGAACACTGAAGCTTTCTTT
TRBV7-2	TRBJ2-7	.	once	CASTPIQSGIYEQYF	TGTGCCAGCACCCCTATACAGTCAGGGATCTACGAGCAGTACTTC
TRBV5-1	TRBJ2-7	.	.	CASSLGLFYSVSGDEQYF	TGCGCCAGCAGCTTGGGTCTTTTCTATAGCGTTTCGGGGGACGAGCAGTACTTC
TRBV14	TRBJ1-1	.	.	CASSLYMNTEAFF	TGTGCCAGCAGTCTATACATGAACACTGAAGCTTTCTTT
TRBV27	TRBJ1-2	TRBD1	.	CASSFLVLGRPGQGNYGYTF	TGTGCCAGCAGTTTTTTGGTCCTTGGTCGACCGGGACAGGGGAACTATGGCTACACCTTC
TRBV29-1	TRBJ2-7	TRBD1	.	CSGRTGGLYEQYF	TGCAGCGGGCGGACAGGGGGCCTCTACGAGCAGTACTTC
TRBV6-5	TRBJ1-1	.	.	CASIKENTEAFF	TGTGCCAGCATTAAGGAGAACACTGAAGCTTTCTTT
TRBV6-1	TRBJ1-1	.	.	CASSEGGGNTEAFF	TGTGCCAGCAGTGAAGGTGGCGGGAACACTGAAGCTTTCTTT
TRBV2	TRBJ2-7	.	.	CASTRLPSSYEQYF	TGTGCCAGCACACGGCTTCCCAGCTCCTACGAGCAGTACTTC
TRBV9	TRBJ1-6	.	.	CASSVVELNSPLHF	TGTGCCAGCAGCGTAGTCGAACTTAATTCACCCCTCCACTTT
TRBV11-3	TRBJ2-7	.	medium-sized	CASSLGTYEQYF	TGTGCCAGCAGCTTAGGAACCTACGAGCAGTACTTC
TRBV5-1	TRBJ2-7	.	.	CASSLETISYEQYF	TGCGCCAGCAGCTTGGAGACAATCTCCTACGAGCAGTACTTC
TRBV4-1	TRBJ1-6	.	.	CASSREGSGLTSSYNSPLHF	TGCGCCAGCAGCCGGGAGGGAAGTGGGCTAACGAGCTCCTATAATTCACCCCTCCACTTT
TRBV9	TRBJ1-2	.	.	CASSVQGGGVYGYTF	TGTGCCAGCAGCGTACAGGGAGGGGGAGTGTATGGCTACACCTTC
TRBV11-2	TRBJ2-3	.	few	CASSRGTAITDTQYF	TGTGCCAGCAGCCGCGGGACAGCAATCACAGATACGCAGTATTTT
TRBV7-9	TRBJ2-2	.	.	CASSLRVSANTGELFF	TGTGCCAGCAGCTTAAGAGTATCCGCGAACACCGGGGAGCTGTTTTTT